This TCR beta chain originates from a study of T cells in Graves' hyperthyroidism and ophthalmopathy (dated by TCRdb to between 2017 and 2020). About the study as a whole: Peripheral blood samples were taken at the time of initial diagnosis, prior to any treatment. To identify distinguishing TCR V-J signatures, a discovery cohort of 100 patients was used, comprising some 43 with Graves' ophthalmopathy and under 60 with stable Graves' hyperthyroidism. Whether ophthalmopathy could be predicted prospectively was tested in an independent validation cohort made up of approximately 19 hyperthyroidism patients plus 17 patients who later progressed to ophthalmopathy. The roughly 99 discovery patients were divided at random into training and test sets in a 7:3 ratio. Thyroid tissue and blood T-cell repertoires from over 5 Graves' hyperthyroidism patients were also compared in the study. Once sampling was done, hyperthyroidism patients were given methimazole at a starting dose of 30 mg daily, whereas ophthalmopathy patients were given high-dose intravenous methylprednisolone. The paper describes TCR Vbeta CDR3 sequencing of 130 to 150 peripheral blood samples, made up of 43 ophthalmopathy patients, some 80 hyperthyroidism patients and roughly 17 progressor patients.

What the study reported, not specific to this receptor: Sample size was not statistically predetermined, and investigators were not blinded to group allocation. In validation, progression to ophthalmopathy was predicted by the model with about 70% sensitivity and under 85% specificity, a median of approximately 6.5 months before onset. Ophthalmopathy was separated from stable hyperthyroidism by a 13 V-J signature model, with 85% to 90% sensitivity and approximately 81% specificity obtained in cross-validation and 80%/75% obtained in testing. Blood samples also contained most of the expanded thyroid clonotypes (frequency above 0.001), which suggests that blood repertoires may reflect thyroid immune responses.

Stable Graves' hyperthyroidism was defined as the absence of progression to ophthalmopathy over 18 months of follow-up. Hyperthyroidism patients were aged 18 to 65 years and newly diagnosed, with disease duration of less than 2 months. Exclusion was applied to patients with uncontrolled infections, other autoimmune diseases, pregnancy or lactation. Diagnoses were established on the basis of clinical symptoms, serum thyroxine and TRAb, thyroid ultrasound, and orbital computed tomography. Ficoll-Paque density gradient centrifugation was used to isolate PBMCs from 8 to 10 ml of fresh peripheral blood. Total RNA was extracted using Trizol reagent, and RNA quality was assessed on an Agilent 2100 Bioanalyzer. Trimming accounts for 5 bases at V and 0 bases at J, while the number of junction bases matched to no gene is 4. Inclusive of the bounding cysteine and phenylalanine, the CDR3 is 15 residues long. Just CDR3 DNA is preserved here, 45 bases in frame from base 1. As encoded in the germline V gene, CDR1 is SGHAT while CDR2 is FQNNGV.

Amplification of TCR beta CDR3 regions was carried out from RNA transcripts. The TCR CDR3 was subjected to a first round of RT-PCR using the HTBI primer set and the Qiagen OneStep RT-PCR kit. A second multiplex PCR round built the libraries, followed by size selection and purification. Sequencing of the libraries was done on an Illumina HiSeq2000 using paired-end 100 bp reads. Per the authors' processing: SOAPnuke was used to process the raw data, with reads discarded if the reads contained adapters or uncalled bases, had a mean Phred below 15, or lacked an exact constant-primer or identifier match. COPE v1.2.5 was used to merge the high-quality paired reads, and each unique nucleotide sequence was defined as a clonotype. MiTCR v1.1 was used to align clonotypes to the IMGT TRBV, TRBD and TRBJ reference segments. The analysis was restricted to V-J combinations with a frequency above 0.0001, which together covered about 99% of the repertoires. The TCS score was defined as F50 (clonal expansion) divided by E x V (chaos), with BLOSUM62-based TCRdist calculated between CDR3 peptides within each V-J. Welch's t-statistics and random forest reduced several hundred V-J features to around 14, which were used in a naive Bayes classifier (R e1071). TCRdb applied fastp at Q25 and MiXCR to the public reads, then kept only in-frame beta chains. When rows share a CDR3 protein, they turn into one entry using the most common DNA and genes. The V and J calls follow TCRdb's processing rather than the paper's. This sample has under 350,000 distinct CDR3 sequences in its table, and about 20% of those were observed once. The ten largest clones add up to approximately 49% of the sample.

The sample holds many counts of this clonotype. The clone's antigen remains unknown. No base qualities exist here, and no much larger clone lies one base off it. The sample taken for sequencing was blood. The clonotype originates from a woman aged 45 to 65 with Graves' hyperthyroidism. Here the chain combines TRBV11-2 and TRBJ1-1; TRBD1 agrees with 9 junctional bases. The sequenced DNA is TGTGCCAGCAGCGTCGGACAGGGGATGAACACTGAAGCTTTCTTT. The translation is CASSVGQGMNTEAFF.